A selection of T cell receptor beta chains follows, all from one sample in a study of cytomegalovirus exposure and HLA in healthy donors. The repertoire was sequenced with immunoSEQ multiplex PCR; TCRdb's copy has only in-frame clones and lacks some. The sample includes some 99,000 clones, just under 70% of them seen just once. The sample consisted of PBMCs. Receptor source: a woman between 65 and 79 years old in good health and CMV-seropositive. The CDR3 runs from the conserved cysteine through the conserved F or W. Expanded clones get a size class; other rows say once, few or many, or leave the size out.

len: 12; v_gene: TRBV6-6; abundance: -; j_gene: TRBJ2-1; CDR3aa: CASTLGQNEQFF
len: 16; v_gene: TRBV7-9; abundance: -; j_gene: TRBJ2-7; CDR3aa: CASSWQATGGGYEQYF
len: 13; v_gene: TRBV2; abundance: -; j_gene: TRBJ1-2; CDR3aa: CASPDRAYYGYTF
len: 18; v_gene: TRBV5-3; abundance: -; j_gene: TRBJ1-5; CDR3aa: CARRYEERDRFDNQPQHF
len: 14; v_gene: TRBV27; abundance: -; j_gene: TRBJ1-3; CDR3aa: CASSQRQGGNTIYF
len: 14; v_gene: TRBV7-9; abundance: -; j_gene: TRBJ2-5; CDR3aa: CASSQQGPGETQYF
len: 14; v_gene: TRBV2; abundance: -; j_gene: TRBJ1-4; CDR3aa: CASSAWGGDKQLFF
len: 14; v_gene: TRBV30; abundance: -; j_gene: TRBJ1-2; CDR3aa: CAWSAWTGELGYTF
len: 15; v_gene: TRBV7-9; abundance: -; j_gene: TRBJ2-7; CDR3aa: CASSLGQGDTYEQYF
len: 18; v_gene: TRBV10-1; abundance: -; j_gene: TRBJ2-3; CDR3aa: CASSESYATGLKGDTQYF
len: 13; v_gene: TRBV30; abundance: -; j_gene: TRBJ1-3; CDR3aa: CACQVTGGNTIYF
len: 16; v_gene: TRBV5-6; abundance: -; j_gene: TRBJ1-2; CDR3aa: CASSDFTGTQDYGYTF
len: 16; v_gene: TRBV10-3; abundance: few; j_gene: TRBJ2-7; CDR3aa: CAISGIRDRRSYEQYF
len: 12; v_gene: TRBV18; abundance: -; j_gene: TRBJ1-1; CDR3aa: CASSPLDRGAFF
len: 19; v_gene: TRBV7-6; abundance: -; j_gene: TRBJ2-7; CDR3aa: CASSPILIYRDRDAYEQYF